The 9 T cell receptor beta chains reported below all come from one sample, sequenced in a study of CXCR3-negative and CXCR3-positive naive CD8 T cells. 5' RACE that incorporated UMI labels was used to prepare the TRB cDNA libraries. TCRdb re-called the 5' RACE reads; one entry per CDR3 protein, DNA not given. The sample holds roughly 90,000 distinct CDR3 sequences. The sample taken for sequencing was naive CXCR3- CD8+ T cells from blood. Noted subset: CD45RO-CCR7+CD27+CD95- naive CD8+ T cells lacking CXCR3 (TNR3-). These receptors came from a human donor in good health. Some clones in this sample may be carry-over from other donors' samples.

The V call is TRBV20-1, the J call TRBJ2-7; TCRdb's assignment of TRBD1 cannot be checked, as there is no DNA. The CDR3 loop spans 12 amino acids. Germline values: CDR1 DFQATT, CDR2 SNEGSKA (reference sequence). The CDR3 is CSADRETYEQYF.

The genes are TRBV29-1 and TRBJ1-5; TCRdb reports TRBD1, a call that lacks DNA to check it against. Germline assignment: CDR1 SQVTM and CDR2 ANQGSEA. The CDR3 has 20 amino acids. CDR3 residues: CSVEDDPPGQGAGGGQPQHF.

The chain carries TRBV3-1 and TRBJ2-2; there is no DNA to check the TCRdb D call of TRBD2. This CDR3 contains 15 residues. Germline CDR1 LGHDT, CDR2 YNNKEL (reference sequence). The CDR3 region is CASSQVAGFVGELFF.

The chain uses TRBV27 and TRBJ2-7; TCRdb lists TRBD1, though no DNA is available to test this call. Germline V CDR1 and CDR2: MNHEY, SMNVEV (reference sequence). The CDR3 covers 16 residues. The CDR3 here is CASTPPPGTGQYEQYF.

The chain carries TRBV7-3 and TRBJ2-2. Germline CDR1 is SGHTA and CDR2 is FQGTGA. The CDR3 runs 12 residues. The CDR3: CASSWGTGELFF.

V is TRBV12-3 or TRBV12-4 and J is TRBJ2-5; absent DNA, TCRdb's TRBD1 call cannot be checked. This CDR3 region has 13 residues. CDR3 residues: CASSDRGQETQYF.

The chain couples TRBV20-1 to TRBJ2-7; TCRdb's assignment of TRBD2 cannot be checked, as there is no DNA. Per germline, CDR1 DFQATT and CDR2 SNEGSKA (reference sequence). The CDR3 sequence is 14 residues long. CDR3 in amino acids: CSATGTSGAYEQYF.

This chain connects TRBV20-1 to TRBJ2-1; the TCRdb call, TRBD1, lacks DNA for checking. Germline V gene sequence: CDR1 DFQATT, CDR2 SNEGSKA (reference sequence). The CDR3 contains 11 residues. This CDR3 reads CSAGGINEQFF.

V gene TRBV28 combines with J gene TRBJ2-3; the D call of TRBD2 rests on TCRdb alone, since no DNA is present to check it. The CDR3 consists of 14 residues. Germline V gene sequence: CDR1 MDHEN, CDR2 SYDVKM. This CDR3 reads CASSLAGNTDTQYF.